Listed below are T cell receptor beta chains from one sample, sequenced in a study of Graves' ophthalmopathy and Graves' hyperthyroidism. TCRdb reprocessed the multiplex PCR reads via MiXCR and lists one record per CDR3 protein. The sample shows under 250,000 distinct CDR3 sequences, roughly 21% of them seen only once. Sequencing was performed on peripheral blood. These receptors were taken from a woman aged 50 to 60 with Graves' ophthalmopathy. Both conserved end residues are part of each CDR3. The order of the fields is V gene, clone size, J gene, D gene, CDR3 DNA, CDR3 protein. A D gene is named only where the DNA matches it firmly. Clone size is given for some rows only: seen once, a few or many times, or a class if the clone is expanded.

TRBV30	NA	TRBJ1-2	TRBD1	TGTGCCTGGAGTGTTTTACAGGGGAATTATGGCTACACCTTC	CAWSVLQGNYGYTF
TRBV5-1	NA	TRBJ1-1	TRBD1	TGCGCCAGCAGCGCCCCAACTCGGGACAGTCTTATGAACACTGAAGCTTTCTTT	CASSAPTRDSLMNTEAFF
TRBV12-3/TRBV12-4	many	TRBJ1-2	NA	TGTGCCAGCAGTTTAGGCCGCAGGCTTGGAGGCTACACCTTC	CASSLGRRLGGYTF
TRBV19	many	TRBJ1-1	TRBD1	TGTGCCAGTAGTACTACAGGGGTCAGGGCTGAAGCTTTCTTT	CASSTTGVRAEAFF
TRBV28	NA	TRBJ2-5	NA	TGTGCCAGCAGTTCCCCGGACAGTTTCGGGACCCAGTACTTC	CASSSPDSFGTQYF
TRBV7-2	NA	TRBJ2-7	TRBD2	TGTGCCAGCAGCTTAGGGGCGGGAGGGCCCTACGAGCAGTACTTC	CASSLGAGGPYEQYF
TRBV11-1	few	TRBJ2-4	TRBD2	TGTGCCAGCAGCTTACGTGATTGGCGGGAGCGGTCCAAAAACATTCAGTACTTC	CASSLRDWRERSKNIQYF
TRBV27	many	TRBJ1-2	TRBD1	TGTGCCAGCAGCCCACAGGGGGAAAGAAGGGGCTACACCTTC	CASSPQGERRGYTF
TRBV10-3	many	TRBJ1-5	NA	TGTGCCATCCAAGAACGAGGGGATCAGCCCCAGCATTTT	CAIQERGDQPQHF
TRBV19	few	TRBJ2-2	TRBD2	TGTGCCAGTAGTATAATGGGGACTAGCAGAAACACCGGGGAGCTGTTTTTT	CASSIMGTSRNTGELFF
TRBV2	many	TRBJ2-7	TRBD1	TGTGCCAGCAGCAGGGGGCCGAATGGGTACGAGCAGTACTTC	CASSRGPNGYEQYF
TRBV2	many	TRBJ1-1	NA	TGTGCCAGCAGCCCGGACACATGGAACACTGAAGCTTTCTTT	CASSPDTWNTEAFF
TRBV6-5	many	TRBJ2-2	NA	TGTGCCAGCAGTTCCGTCGGGAGCACCGGGGAGCTGTTTTTT	CASSSVGSTGELFF
TRBV29-1	many	TRBJ2-7	NA	TGCAGCGTTGAGATAGGACCGGGGCGGTACTTC	CSVEIGPGRYF
TRBV19	NA	TRBJ2-5	NA	TGTGCCAGTAGTATCAAGGGATCGTATGGAACAAACCAAGAGACCCAGTACTTC	CASSIKGSYGTNQETQYF
TRBV11-2	NA	TRBJ2-7	TRBD2	TGTGCCAGCAGCCCAGGTCGGACTAGCGGGTCTGAAGAGCAGTACTTC	CASSPGRTSGSEEQYF
TRBV19	many	TRBJ1-5	NA	TGTGCCAGCGGAGGAAGGGAGTATCAGCCCCAGCATTTT	CASGGREYQPQHF
TRBV19	few	TRBJ2-1	TRBD2	TGTGCCAGTAGGCCGGGACTAGCGAACAATGAGCAGTTCTTC	CASRPGLANNEQFF
TRBV6-1	many	TRBJ2-5	NA	TGTGCCAGCAGCATTACAGGGGAGACCCAGTACTTC	CASSITGETQYF
TRBV30	many	TRBJ1-5	NA	TGTGCCTGGAGCTCGGGAGGCGGACAGCCCCAGCATTTT	CAWSSGGGQPQHF
TRBV29-1	many	TRBJ2-7	NA	TGCAGCGTTGCCCCGTCGACCGAACTTGGGGAGCAGTACTTC	CSVAPSTELGEQYF
TRBV5-1	few	TRBJ2-5	TRBD2	TGCGCCAGCAGCTTGGGGACTAGCGGGATCCAAGAGACCCAGTACTTC	CASSLGTSGIQETQYF
TRBV9	NA	TRBJ1-1	NA	TGTGCCAGCAGCGTAGGACGGGGAAGAGACACTGAAGCTTTCTTT	CASSVGRGRDTEAFF
TRBV6-1	NA	TRBJ1-1	TRBD1	TGTGCCAGCAGGAGGGAGGGGGCGATAGACACTGAAGCTTTCTTT	CASRREGAIDTEAFF
TRBV27	few	TRBJ2-7	NA	TGTGCCAGCAGTGTCGCGGGACAGAGTTACGAGCAGTACTTC	CASSVAGQSYEQYF
TRBV18	many	TRBJ2-2	NA	TGTGCCAGCTCACCGAGGACACCCAACACCGGGGAGCTGTTTTTT	CASSPRTPNTGELFF
TRBV19	many	TRBJ1-1	TRBD1	TGTGCCAGTAGTACCCCTCTCGGGGCAGGGGGGAACACTGAAGCTTTCTTT	CASSTPLGAGGNTEAFF
TRBV2	many	TRBJ2-7	NA	TGTGCCAGCAGTGCCCGGGACAGGGGAATTAGCGGGAGGGCCTCCTACGAGCAGTACTTC	CASSARDRGISGRASYEQYF
TRBV2	many	TRBJ1-6	NA	TGTGCCAGCAGGAGGGAGGCAGGCAGCCAAAATTCACCCCTCCACTTT	CASRREAGSQNSPLHF
TRBV12-3/TRBV12-4	many	TRBJ2-7	NA	TGTGCCAGCAGTTTAGGCGCCTCCTACGAGCAGTACTTC	CASSLGASYEQYF
TRBV6-5	many	TRBJ2-5	NA	TGTGCCAGCAGTTACTCGACACAAGAGACCCAGTACTTC	CASSYSTQETQYF
TRBV12-3/TRBV12-4	many	TRBJ1-5	NA	TGTGCCAGCAGCGAGGTGGGGGGGCTTGGTCAGCCCCAGCATTTT	CASSEVGGLGQPQHF
TRBV2	few	TRBJ2-2	TRBD1	TGTGCCAGCAGTGCTCGGGACAGGGGGCGGGTAGCGGCGAACACCGGGGAGCTGTTTTTT	CASSARDRGRVAANTGELFF
TRBV5-1	NA	TRBJ1-4	TRBD1	TGCGCCAGCAGCGGACAGGCAGGGGGGTCTAAGAAACTGTTTTTT	CASSGQAGGSKKLFF
TRBV11-2	many	TRBJ1-2	NA	TGTGCCAGCAGCTCGGGGACATATGGCTACACCTTC	CASSSGTYGYTF
TRBV30	many	TRBJ1-2	TRBD1	TGTGCCTGGAGTTGGGGACAGAGCTATGGCTACACCTTC	CAWSWGQSYGYTF
TRBV24-1	NA	TRBJ2-2	TRBD1	TGTGCCACCAAGGACAGGGGAACCGGGGAGCTGTTTTTT	CATKDRGTGELFF
TRBV12-3/TRBV12-4	many	TRBJ1-2	NA	TGTGCCAGCAGTTTGGGGCAGGCCAACTATGGCTACACCTTC	CASSLGQANYGYTF
TRBV7-2	many	TRBJ1-2	NA	TGTGCCAGCAGCCCTAGCCCCACGACATCTCTTAATGCCTTC	CASSPSPTTSLNAF
TRBV20-1	many	TRBJ1-6	NA	TGCAGTGCTAGGAGCCGACCGAGCTCCTATAATTCACCCCTCCACTTT	CSARSRPSSYNSPLHF
TRBV3-1	NA	TRBJ2-7	NA	TGTGCCAGCAGCCCTACGGATTACTACGAGCAGTACTTC	CASSPTDYYEQYF
TRBV12-3/TRBV12-4	many	TRBJ1-1	NA	TGTGCCAGCAGTTACGGACGGGGTCGCACTGAAGCTTTCTTT	CASSYGRGRTEAFF
TRBV6-1	many	TRBJ2-7	TRBD1	TGTGCCAGCAGTGAGGTAGAGGGGGCCCCCTACGAGCAGTACTTC	CASSEVEGAPYEQYF
TRBV2	NA	TRBJ1-5	NA	TGTGCCAGCAGTGATCGCCTTGGGGTCGGTCAGCCCCAGCATTTT	CASSDRLGVGQPQHF
TRBV9	many	TRBJ1-1	NA	TGTGCCAGCAGCGTAAACCCGAACACTGAAGCTTTCTTT	CASSVNPNTEAFF
TRBV28	many	TRBJ2-5	TRBD2	TGTGCCAGCAGTCCTATAGCGGGAGTGCGAGAGACCCAGTACTTC	CASSPIAGVRETQYF
TRBV29-1	many	TRBJ2-7	NA	TGCAGCGTTGAAGATGGCGGGTCCTACGAGCAGTACTTC	CSVEDGGSYEQYF
TRBV12-3/TRBV12-4	many	TRBJ1-5	NA	TGTGCCAGCAGTTTAGGGGGACGGATTAGCAATCAGCCCCAGCATTTT	CASSLGGRISNQPQHF
TRBV11-2	NA	TRBJ1-1	TRBD1	TGTGCCAGCAGCCCCGAGGGACAGGGTTTTGGTCAGTCTTTCTTT	CASSPEGQGFGQSFF
TRBV6-5	many	TRBJ1-5	NA	TGTGCCAGCAGTTACTCGCGGTCCAGCAATCAGCCCCAGCATTTT	CASSYSRSSNQPQHF
TRBV28	many	TRBJ1-1	NA	TGTGCCAGCAGCCGAATTCGTACTGAAGCTTTCTTT	CASSRIRTEAFF
TRBV6-2/TRBV6-3	many	TRBJ2-7	NA	TGTGCCAGCAGTTACCAGTTCACGCGGGGAAACGAGCAGTACTTC	CASSYQFTRGNEQYF
TRBV30	many	TRBJ1-6	NA	TGTGCCTGGACCCTCGGGGGGGGTAATTCACCCCTCCACTTT	CAWTLGGGNSPLHF
TRBV7-9	many	TRBJ2-5	NA	TGTGCCAGCAGCCCCGGGACATACGGGGAGACCCAGTACTTC	CASSPGTYGETQYF
TRBV20-1	NA	TRBJ1-6	NA	TGCAGTGCTAGAGGGGACGGTAATTCACCCCTCCACTTT	CSARGDGNSPLHF
TRBV28	NA	TRBJ2-4	NA	TGTGCCAGCAGTAACCACGGGGGCTCGAACATTCAGTACTTC	CASSNHGGSNIQYF
TRBV5-5	many	TRBJ1-6	NA	TGTGCCAGCAGCTTGGAAGGGGCAGTTAATTCACCCCTCCACTTT	CASSLEGAVNSPLHF
TRBV3-1	many	TRBJ1-2	TRBD1	TGTGCCAGCAGCTTCCGGGACAGGGAAGGCTACACCTTC	CASSFRDREGYTF
TRBV20-1	few	TRBJ2-6	TRBD2	TGCAGTGCTAGAGATCCCGGGGGGACTGGGTCTGGGGCCAACGTCCTGACTTTC	CSARDPGGTGSGANVLTF
TRBV19	many	TRBJ1-5	TRBD1	TGTGCCAGTTCCGGCGGGACAGGAATTCAGCCCCAGCATTTT	CASSGGTGIQPQHF